This TCR beta chain emerged from a study of blood T cell repertoires in COVID-19. The ends were cut back, 0 bases at V and 0 bases at J, with 6 bases in the middle. Germline CDR1 LNHNV, CDR2 YYDKDF (reference sequence). This CDR3 has 15 amino acids. Assay used: immunoSEQ multiplex PCR; TCRdb lists only in-frame clones, some missing. The table lists 200,000 to 300,000 clones, about four fifths of them singletons. Material: peripheral blood. The chain recombines TRBV15 with TRBJ1-3, with no clear D. This receptor was identified in a man between 50 and 59 years old with acute or convalescent COVID-19. This chain's CDR3 is CATSRDRVSGNTIYF. In DNA, the CDR3 is TGTGCCACCAGCAGAGATCGGGTCTCTGGAAACACCATATATTTT.